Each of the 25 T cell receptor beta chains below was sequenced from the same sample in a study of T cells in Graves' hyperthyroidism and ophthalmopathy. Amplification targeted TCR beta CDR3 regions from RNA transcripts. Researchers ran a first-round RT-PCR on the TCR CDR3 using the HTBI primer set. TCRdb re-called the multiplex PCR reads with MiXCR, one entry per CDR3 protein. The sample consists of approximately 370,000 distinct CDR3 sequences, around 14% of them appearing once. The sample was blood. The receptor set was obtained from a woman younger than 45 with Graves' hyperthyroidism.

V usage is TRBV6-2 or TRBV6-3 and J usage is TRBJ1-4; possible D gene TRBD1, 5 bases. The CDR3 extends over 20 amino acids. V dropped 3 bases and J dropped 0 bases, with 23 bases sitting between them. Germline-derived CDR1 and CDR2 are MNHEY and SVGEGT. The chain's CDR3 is CASSYQGPNDRNPTNEKLFF. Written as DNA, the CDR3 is TGTGCCAGCAGTTATCAGGGCCCAAATGACAGAAACCCAACTAATGAAAAACTGTTTTTT.

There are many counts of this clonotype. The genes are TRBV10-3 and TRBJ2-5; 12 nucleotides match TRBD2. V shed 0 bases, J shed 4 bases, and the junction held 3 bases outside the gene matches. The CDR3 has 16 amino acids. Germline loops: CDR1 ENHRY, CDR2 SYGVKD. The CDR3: CAISESTSGSRETQYF. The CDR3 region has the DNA TGTGCCATCAGTGAGTCGACTAGCGGGAGTAGAGAGACCCAGTACTTC.

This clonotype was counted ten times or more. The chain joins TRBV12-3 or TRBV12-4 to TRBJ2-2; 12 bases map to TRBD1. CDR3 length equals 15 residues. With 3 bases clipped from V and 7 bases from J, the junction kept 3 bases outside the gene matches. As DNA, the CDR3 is TGTGCCAGCAGTTTGGGGACAGGGGGCAACGGGGAGCTGTTTTTT. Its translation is CASSLGTGGNGELFF.

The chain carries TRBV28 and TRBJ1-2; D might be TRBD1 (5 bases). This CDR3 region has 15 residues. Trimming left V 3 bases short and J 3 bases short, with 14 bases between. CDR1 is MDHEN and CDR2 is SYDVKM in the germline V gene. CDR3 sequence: CASSFRDRGYYGYTF. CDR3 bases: TGTGCCAGCAGTTTCCGGGACCGAGGTTACTATGGCTACACCTTC.

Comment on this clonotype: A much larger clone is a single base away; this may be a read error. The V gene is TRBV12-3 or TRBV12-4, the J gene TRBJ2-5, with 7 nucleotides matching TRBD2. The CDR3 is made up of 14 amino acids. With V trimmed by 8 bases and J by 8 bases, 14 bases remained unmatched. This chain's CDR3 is CASRPPKRGSTQYF. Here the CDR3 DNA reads TGTGCCAGCCGACCCCCGAAGCGGGGTTCAACCCAGTACTTC.

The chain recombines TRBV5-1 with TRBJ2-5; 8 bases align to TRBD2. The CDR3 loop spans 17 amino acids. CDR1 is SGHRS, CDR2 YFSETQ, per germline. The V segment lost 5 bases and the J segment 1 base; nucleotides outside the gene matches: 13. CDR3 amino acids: CASRGGLSSGIQETQYF. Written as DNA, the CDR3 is TGCGCCAGCAGAGGGGGGTTGAGTAGCGGGATCCAAGAGACCCAGTACTTC.

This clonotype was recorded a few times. CDR3 residues: CASSTRDNEKLFF. The DNA for the CDR3 is TGTGCCAGTAGTACCAGGGATAATGAAAAACTGTTTTTT. The rearrangement links TRBV19 to TRBJ1-4; maybe TRBD1 (5 bases). V was trimmed by 4 bases and J by 4 bases, leaving 7 bases between them. Germline V gene data show CDR1 as LNHDA and CDR2 as SQIVND (reference sequence). The CDR3 runs to 13 residues.

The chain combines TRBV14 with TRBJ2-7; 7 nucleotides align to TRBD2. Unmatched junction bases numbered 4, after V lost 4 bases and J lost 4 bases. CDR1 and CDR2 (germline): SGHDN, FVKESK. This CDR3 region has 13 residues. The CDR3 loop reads CASSRTRMYEQYF. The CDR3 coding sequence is TGTGCCAGCAGCCGGACTAGGATGTACGAGCAGTACTTC. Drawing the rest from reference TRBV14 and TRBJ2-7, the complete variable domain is EAGVTQFPSHSVIEKGQTVTLRCDPISGHDNLYWYRRVMGKEIKFLLHFVKESKQDESGMPNNRFLAERTGGTYSTLKVQPAELEDSGVYFCASSRTRMYEQYFGPGTRLTVT.

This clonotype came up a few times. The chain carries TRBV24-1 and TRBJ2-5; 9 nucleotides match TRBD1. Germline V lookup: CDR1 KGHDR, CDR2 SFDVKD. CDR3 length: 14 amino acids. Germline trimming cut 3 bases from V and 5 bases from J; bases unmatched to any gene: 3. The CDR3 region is CATSDQQGAETQYF. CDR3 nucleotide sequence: TGTGCCACCAGTGATCAACAGGGGGCTGAGACCCAGTACTTC.

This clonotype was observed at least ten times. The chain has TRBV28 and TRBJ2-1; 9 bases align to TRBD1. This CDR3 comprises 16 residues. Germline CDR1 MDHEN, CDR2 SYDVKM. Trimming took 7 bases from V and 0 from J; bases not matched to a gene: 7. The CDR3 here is CASKSGGQGSYNEQFF. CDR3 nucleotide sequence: TGTGCCAGCAAAAGTGGGGGACAGGGCTCCTACAATGAGCAGTTCTTC.

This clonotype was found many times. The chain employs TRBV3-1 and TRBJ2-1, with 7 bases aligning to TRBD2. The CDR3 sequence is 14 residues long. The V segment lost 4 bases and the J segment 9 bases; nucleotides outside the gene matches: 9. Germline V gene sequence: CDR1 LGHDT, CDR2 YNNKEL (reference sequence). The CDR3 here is CASSRTRTRVEQFF. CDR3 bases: TGTGCCAGCAGCCGAACCAGGACTAGGGTTGAGCAGTTCTTC.

The CDR3 region has the DNA TGCAGTGCTAGAGTGTTTCGACAGGGGGCGTCCCATAACACCGGGGAGCTGTTTTTT. It translates to CSARVFRQGASHNTGELFF. The chain joins TRBV20-1 to TRBJ2-2, with 10 bases identical to TRBD1. J lost 2 bases, V lost 1 base, and 13 bases had no gene match. The germline gives CDR1 DFQATT, CDR2 SNEGSKA (reference sequence). This CDR3 contains 19 residues.

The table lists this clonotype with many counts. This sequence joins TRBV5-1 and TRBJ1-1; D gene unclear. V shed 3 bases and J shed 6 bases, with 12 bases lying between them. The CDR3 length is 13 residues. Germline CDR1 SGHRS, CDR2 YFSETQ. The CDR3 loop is CASSSRIDAEAFF. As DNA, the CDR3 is TGCGCCAGCAGCTCACGGATCGACGCTGAAGCTTTCTTT.

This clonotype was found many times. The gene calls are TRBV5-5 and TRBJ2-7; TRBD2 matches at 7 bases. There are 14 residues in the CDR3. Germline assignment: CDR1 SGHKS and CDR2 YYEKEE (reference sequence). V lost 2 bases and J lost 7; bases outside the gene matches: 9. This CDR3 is CASSFGAGSTEQYF. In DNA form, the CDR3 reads TGTGCCAGCAGCTTTGGAGCGGGGTCTACGGAGCAGTACTTC.

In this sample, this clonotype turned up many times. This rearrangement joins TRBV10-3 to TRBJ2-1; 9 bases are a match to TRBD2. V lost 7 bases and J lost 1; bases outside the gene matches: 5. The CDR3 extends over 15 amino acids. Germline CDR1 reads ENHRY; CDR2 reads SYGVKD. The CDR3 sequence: CAITNSGSSYNEQFF. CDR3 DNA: TGTGCCATCACCAATAGCGGGAGTTCCTACAATGAGCAGTTCTTC.

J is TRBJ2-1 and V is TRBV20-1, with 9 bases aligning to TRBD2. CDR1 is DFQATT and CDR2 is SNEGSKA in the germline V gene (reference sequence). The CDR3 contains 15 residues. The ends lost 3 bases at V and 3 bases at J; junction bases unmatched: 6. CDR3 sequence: CSARDLAGYYNEQFF. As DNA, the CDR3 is TGCAGTGCTAGGGATCTAGCGGGATACTACAATGAGCAGTTCTTC.

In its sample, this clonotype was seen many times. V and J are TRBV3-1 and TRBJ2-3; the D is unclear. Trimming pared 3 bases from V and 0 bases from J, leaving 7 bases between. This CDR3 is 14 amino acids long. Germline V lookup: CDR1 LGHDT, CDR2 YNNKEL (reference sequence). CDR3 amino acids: CASSQGLSTDTQYF. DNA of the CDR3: TGTGCCAGCAGCCAGGGCCTTAGCACAGATACGCAGTATTTT.

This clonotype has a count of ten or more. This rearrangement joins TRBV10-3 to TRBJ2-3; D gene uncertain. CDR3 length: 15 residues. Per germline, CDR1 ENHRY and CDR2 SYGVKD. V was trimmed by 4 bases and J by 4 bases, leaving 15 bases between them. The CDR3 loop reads CAISVSPSIADTQYF. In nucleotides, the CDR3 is TGTGCCATCAGTGTGTCCCCTAGTATCGCAGATACGCAGTATTTT.

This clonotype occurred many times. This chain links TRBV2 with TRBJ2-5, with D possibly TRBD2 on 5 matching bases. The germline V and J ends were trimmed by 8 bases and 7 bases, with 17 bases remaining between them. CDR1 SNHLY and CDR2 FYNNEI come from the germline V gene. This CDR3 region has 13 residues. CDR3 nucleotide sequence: TGTGCCAGCGTCGGCGGACTTGGTGGGACCCAGTACTTC. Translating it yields CASVGGLGGTQYF.

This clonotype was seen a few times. This chain's CDR3 is CASRDRVINEQFF. For the CDR3, the DNA is TGTGCCAGCCGGGACAGGGTAATCAATGAGCAGTTCTTC. This sequence joins TRBV25-1 and TRBJ2-1; 9 bases match TRBD1. Per the germline V gene, CDR1 is MGHDK and CDR2 is SYGVNS. The J segment lost 6 bases and the V segment lost 8 bases, leaving 5 bases of the junction unmatched. This CDR3 comprises 13 residues. Filled out from reference TRBV25-1 and TRBJ2-1, the complete variable domain reads EADIYQTPRYLVIGTGKKITLECSQTMGHDKMYWYQQDPGMELHLIHYSYGVNSTEKGDLSSESTVSRIRTEHFPLTLESARPSHTSQYLCASRDRVINEQFFGPGTRLTVL.

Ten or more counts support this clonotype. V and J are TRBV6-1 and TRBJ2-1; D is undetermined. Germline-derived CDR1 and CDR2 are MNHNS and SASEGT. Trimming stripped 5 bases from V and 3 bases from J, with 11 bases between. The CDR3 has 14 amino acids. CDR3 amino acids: CASSPRANYNEQFF. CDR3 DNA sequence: TGTGCCAGCAGTCCAAGGGCCAACTACAATGAGCAGTTCTTC.

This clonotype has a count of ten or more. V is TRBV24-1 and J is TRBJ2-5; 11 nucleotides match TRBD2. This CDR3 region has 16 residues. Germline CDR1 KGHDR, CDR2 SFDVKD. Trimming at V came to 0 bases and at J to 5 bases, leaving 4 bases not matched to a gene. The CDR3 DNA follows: TGTGCCACCAGTGATTTGAGGCTAGCGGGAGGCGAGACCCAGTACTTC. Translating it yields CATSDLRLAGGETQYF.

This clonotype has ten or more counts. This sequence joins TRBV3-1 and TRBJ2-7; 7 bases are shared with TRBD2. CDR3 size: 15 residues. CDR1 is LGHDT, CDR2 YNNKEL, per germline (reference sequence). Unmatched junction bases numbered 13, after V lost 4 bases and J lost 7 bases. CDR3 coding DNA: TGTGCCAGCAGCCCCAGCGGGATACTACTACCGGAGCAGTACTTC. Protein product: CASSPSGILLPEQYF.

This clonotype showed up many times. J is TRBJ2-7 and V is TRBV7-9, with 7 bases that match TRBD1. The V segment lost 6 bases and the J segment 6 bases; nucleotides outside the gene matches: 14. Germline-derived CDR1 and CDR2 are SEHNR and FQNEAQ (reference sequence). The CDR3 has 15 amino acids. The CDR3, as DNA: TGTGCCAGCAGTCCCAGTGAGGGGGCATCGGGCGAGCAGTACTTC. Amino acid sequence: CASSPSEGASGEQYF.

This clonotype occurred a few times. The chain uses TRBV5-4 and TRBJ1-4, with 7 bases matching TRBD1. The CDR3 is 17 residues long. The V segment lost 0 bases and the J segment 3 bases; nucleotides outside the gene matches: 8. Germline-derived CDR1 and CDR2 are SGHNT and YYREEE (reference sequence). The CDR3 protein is CASSLGGRGFANEKLFF. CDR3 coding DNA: TGTGCCAGCAGCTTGGGAGGCAGGGGGTTCGCTAATGAAAAACTGTTTTTT.